This TCR beta chain was identified during a study of spatial heterogeneity in lung cancer. V lost 2 bases and J lost 8, with 12 bases in between. The CDR3 has 13 amino acids. Germline V gene sequence: CDR1 MGHDK, CDR2 SYGVNS. Only a few counts were recorded for this clonotype. TCRdb analysed the 5' RACE reads with MiXCR anew, one entry per CDR3 protein. Altogether 50,000 to 75,000 distinct CDR3 sequences are present, approximately 6.3% being singletons, with the ten largest covering approximately 14%. Noted time point: sample taken at primary tumor resection. A total of about 73 untreated early-stage non-small cell lung cancer patients served as donors. No cell sorting; template was whole RNA from tumor, lung tissue or PBMC.

This TCR was sampled from a female donor with early-stage non-small cell lung cancer. The chain is built from TRBV25-1 and TRBJ1-1; D is ambiguous. The material was PBMCs, obtained at surgery. CDR3 bases: TGTGCCAGCAGTGAACCAACTTTACCCGAAGCTTTCTTT. Encoded protein: CASSEPTLPEAFF.